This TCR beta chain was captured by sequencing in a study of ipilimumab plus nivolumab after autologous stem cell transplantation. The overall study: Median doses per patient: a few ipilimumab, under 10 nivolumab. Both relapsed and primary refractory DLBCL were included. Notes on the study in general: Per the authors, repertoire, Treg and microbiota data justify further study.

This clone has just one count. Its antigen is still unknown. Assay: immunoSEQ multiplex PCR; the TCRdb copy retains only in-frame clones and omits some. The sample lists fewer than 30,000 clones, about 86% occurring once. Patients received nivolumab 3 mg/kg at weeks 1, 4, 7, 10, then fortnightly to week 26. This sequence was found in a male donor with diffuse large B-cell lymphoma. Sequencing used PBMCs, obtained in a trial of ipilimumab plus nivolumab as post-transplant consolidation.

CDR3 protein: CASSPASNSNQPQHF. CDR3 nucleotide sequence: TGTGCCAGCAGCCCCGCGTCTAATAGCAATCAGCCCCAGCATTTT. This rearrangement joins TRBV7-9 to TRBJ1-5, with no clear D. Per the germline V gene, CDR1 is SEHNR and CDR2 is FQNEAQ (reference sequence). This CDR3 is 15 amino acids long. Trimming removed 5 bases from V and 0 bases from J, with 11 bases in between.